This TCR beta chain was recorded in a study of cytomegalovirus exposure and HLA in healthy donors. Both 60 Vbeta primers and 13 Jbeta primers went into the PCR. The assay was immunoSEQ multiplex PCR, and TCRdb's table has in-frame clones only and misses some. The record lists about 170,000 clones, of which the ten most abundant hold roughly 0.83%. The sequencing input was PBMCs. The source of this sequence is a woman aged 18-35 years in good health and CMV-seropositive.

This CDR3 reads CASSGRSLNQPQHF. For the CDR3, the DNA is TGTGCCAGCAGTGGCCGGAGTCTCAATCAGCCCCAGCATTTT. The rearrangement links TRBV25-1 to TRBJ1-5; the D is unclear. V was shortened by 4 bases and J by 3 bases, with 10 bases between the two germline ends. The germline gives CDR1 MGHDK, CDR2 SYGVNS. The CDR3 runs to 14 residues. The whole variable domain, remainder taken from reference TRBV25-1 and TRBJ1-5, is EADIYQTPRYLVIGTGKKITLECSQTMGHDKMYWYQQDPGMELHLIHYSYGVNSTEKGDLSSESTVSRIRTEHFPLTLESARPSHTSQYLCASSGRSLNQPQHFGDGTRLSIL.